The present entry profiles one T cell receptor beta chain with its context. Its antigen is still unknown. The J segment lost 5 bases and the V segment lost 1 base, leaving 2 bases of the junction unmatched. The CDR3 has 14 residues. CDR1 and CDR2 from the germline V gene are SGHRS and YFSETQ. The sample originates from a study of post-analysis software for immune sequencing data. As for the study in general: Progressive-relapsing, secondary progressive and relapsing-remitting multiple sclerosis were among the disease courses included.

Sequencing libraries made from TCR beta cDNA carried unique molecular identifiers. TCRdb reprocessed the PCR reads via MiXCR and lists one record per CDR3 protein. The profile shows 450,000 or so distinct CDR3 sequences, over 35% of them singletons. Findings and caveats of the study: The study found TRBV5-6, TRBV5-1 and TRBV20-1 among a few TRBV segments more frequent in patients than controls. For normalized Chao1 diversity, multiple sclerosis patients scored significantly lower than controls did.

The sequenced sample consisted of blood. The clonotype was recovered from a girl under 18 with multiple sclerosis. The gene calls are TRBV5-1 and TRBJ2-1, with 8 nucleotides matching TRBD1. CDR3 in DNA: TGCGCCAGCAGCTTGTCGGGACAGGACAATGAGCAGTTCTTC. It is translated as CASSLSGQDNEQFF.